This is a list of T cell receptor beta chains from one sample in a study of blood T cell repertoires in COVID-19. Profiled with immunoSEQ multiplex PCR; TCRdb holds only in-frame clones, not every one. Among around 230,000 clones, approximately 80% were seen once, and the ten largest hold about 9%. Source material: PBMCs or T cells enriched from blood (not recorded which). The receptors stem from a man aged 35 to 55 who had recovered from COVID-19. CDR3s include the opening cysteine and the closing phenylalanine or tryptophan.

J gene	V gene	CDR3 protein
TRBJ2-5	TRBV29-1	CSVDRGQGTQYF
TRBJ2-1	TRBV11-1	CASSLTLENEQFF
TRBJ1-2	TRBV19	CASSIGSTVYYGYTF
TRBJ2-2	TRBV5-1	CASRQTGGDTGELFF
TRBJ2-7	TRBV30	CAFQSGILTYEQYF
TRBJ2-5	TRBV7-7	CASSLLMGPQETQYF
TRBJ2-2	TRBV3-1/TRBV3-2	CASSQVKSTRAGELFF
TRBJ2-1	TRBV12-3/TRBV12-4	CASSSRPYNEQFF
TRBJ2-7	TRBV6-5	CASIASGVTYEQYF
TRBJ2-5	TRBV7-3	CASSVSGGRETQYF
TRBJ1-5	TRBV7-9	CASSFPGGPQHF
TRBJ2-7	TRBV9	CASSVGNREYEQYF
TRBJ2-2	TRBV6-1	CASSETGPGELFF
TRBJ1-1	TRBV29-1	CSVHPDRASGAFF
TRBJ1-2	TRBV7-9	CASREDRVAGYTF
TRBJ2-2	TRBV6-5	CASSTGLPGELFF
TRBJ1-4	TRBV5-8	CASSLFTGFNEKLFF
TRBJ1-2	TRBV18	CASSPSGTGAYGYTF
TRBJ1-3	TRBV18	CASSLGQIRSGNTIYF
TRBJ2-7	TRBV19	CATPGGPHEQYF